This T cell receptor beta chain was recovered during a study of cytomegalovirus exposure and HLA in healthy donors. General study points: One variant, a missense change in DCLRE1C, was linked in a later analysis to TCR beta V- and J-gene trimming. Common viral pathogens seemed, in a later analysis, to connect with several of the most significant clusters. Association with HLA alleles at 0.05 false discovery rate was found for around 15,000 TCR beta sequences in a later analysis.

A remark on this clone: Its antigen is as yet unknown. The identical CDR3 is also encoded by other nucleotide sequences in the sample.

The CDR3 totals 15 residues. Germline V lookup: CDR1 MNHEY, CDR2 SMNVEV (reference sequence). The J segment lost 4 bases and the V segment lost 0 bases, leaving 0 bases of the junction unmatched. Amplification used 60 Vbeta primers and 13 Jbeta primers. The assay was immunoSEQ multiplex PCR, and TCRdb's table has in-frame clones only and misses some. The sample has 90,000 to 130,000 clones, approximately 86% seen once. What was sequenced was PBMCs. J is TRBJ1-5 and V is TRBV27, with 10 positions matching TRBD1. The receptor was derived from a man aged 35 to 55 in good health and CMV-seronegative. CDR3 sequence: CASSLSGQGNQPQHF. Written as DNA, the CDR3 is TGTGCCAGCAGTTTATCGGGACAGGGGAATCAGCCCCAGCATTTT.